The following is a TCR beta chain sequence with its context. The sample belongs to a study of blood T cell repertoires in COVID-19. Study summary: The United States, Italy and Spain provided the acute and convalescent COVID-19 samples.

Original analysis: Cell counts per sample came from amplifying reference gene primers. Profiling relied on immunoSEQ multiplex PCR, and the TCRdb table lists in-frame clones only, not all of them. From that table come the V and J calls and clone size; the DNA was used to work out D and trimming. The top ten hold 15% to 20% of the sample, which has 150,000 to 200,000 clones, around 90% seen once. Germline V gene sequence: CDR1 SGHNT, CDR2 YYREEE (reference sequence). CDR3 length: 15 residues. Deletions cut 0 bases from V and 1 base from J, with 11 bases between. The receptor's source is a man aged 55 to 70 with active or convalescent COVID-19. This rearrangement joins TRBV5-4 to TRBJ2-7, with D possibly TRBD1 on 5 matching bases. Sequencing was carried out using peripheral blood. For the CDR3, the DNA is TGTGCCAGCAGCTTGGCCAGGGTAGGTTCCTACGAGCAGTACTTC. Translated, it gives CASSLARVGSYEQYF.